This T cell receptor delta chain came from a study of gammadelta T cells in human blood (dated by TCRdb to 2018 to 2021). This clone is medium-sized (0.01 to 0.1%) in terms of sample share. The antigen it recognizes is unknown. Base-call qualities are not available, and no considerably larger clone is one nucleotide away. CDR1 and CDR2, per the germline V gene, are TSWWSYY and QGS. At the junction V is shortened by 5 bases and J by 0 bases, with 46 bases in between. The CDR3 contains 26 residues, cysteine and phenylalanine counted. Left in the record is the CDR3 DNA by itself, 78 bases read in frame from the first base. The library was built by means of RT-PCR. For sequencing, an Illumina MiSeq was employed. With CATT, TCRdb called clones again from the public reads; duplicate DNA rows were later joined. Across this sample there are 970 or so delta-chain clones, with approximately 41% seen only once. Approximately 19% of the sample belongs to the ten largest clones.

General conclusions and limits of the study: The study reported that microbial exposure appeared to drive polyclonal expansion of innate gamma-delta T cells immediately after birth.

Here the chain combines TRDV1 and TRDJ1; a weak D assignment points to TRDD3 (10 bases agree). Sequencing was carried out using non-Vgamma9Vdelta2 gamma-delta T cells from infant blood. This clonotype was sampled from a human donor. At the DNA level, the sequence is TGTGCTCTTGGGACCCTCTTAAGGCCTTCCTACGTCGGTGGGGGATACTTGATTCCGTACACCGATAAACTCATCTTT. Its translation reads: CALGTLLRPSYVGGGYLIPYTDKLIF.